The rows below give T cell receptor beta chains drawn from one sample of a study of blood T cell repertoires in COVID-19. Sequencing used immunoSEQ multiplex PCR; TCRdb keeps in-frame clones, though not all of them. There are about 410,000 clones in the sample; approximately 90% occur only once, and 1.5% to 1.9% lies in the top ten. What was sequenced was peripheral blood. The origin of the receptors is a woman between 40 and 50 years old with COVID-19, enrolled during active disease. CDR3s include the opening cysteine and the closing phenylalanine or tryptophan. Each record gives: V gene, J gene, clone size, D gene, CDR3 protein, CDR3 DNA. D genes are given only for firm matches. Only some rows state a clone size, as once, few, many or a class for expanded clones.

V: TRBV5-1
J: TRBJ2-1
size: .
D: TRBD2
CDR3: CASSFPGLATNEQFF
DNA: TGCGCCAGCAGCTTCCCGGGACTAGCGACTAATGAGCAGTTCTTC

V: TRBV28
J: TRBJ2-3
size: .
D: .
CDR3: CASSPRVGDTQYF
DNA: TGTGCCAGCAGCCCCCGGGTTGGAGATACGCAGTATTTT

V: TRBV30
J: TRBJ1-2
size: once
D: TRBD1
CDR3: CAWSVKGQGSNYGYTF
DNA: TGTGCCTGGAGTGTAAAGGGACAGGGGTCTAACTATGGCTACACCTTC

V: TRBV18
J: TRBJ2-5
size: few
D: .
CDR3: CASSPPGQKETQYF
DNA: TGTGCCAGCTCACCACCGGGGCAGAAGGAGACCCAGTACTTC

V: TRBV27
J: TRBJ1-1
size: .
D: TRBD1
CDR3: CASRGGQGDTNTEAFF
DNA: TGTGCCAGCAGGGGGGGACAGGGGGATACCAACACTGAAGCTTTCTTT

V: TRBV28
J: TRBJ2-2
size: .
D: .
CDR3: CASSPVPPSTGELFF
DNA: TGTGCCAGCAGTCCCGTCCCACCCAGCACCGGGGAGCTGTTTTTT

V: TRBV30
J: TRBJ2-6
size: .
D: TRBD1
CDR3: CAWSVGTGSGANVLTF
DNA: TGTGCCTGGAGTGTCGGGACAGGTTCAGGGGCCAACGTCCTGACTTTC

V: TRBV19
J: TRBJ2-1
size: .
D: TRBD1
CDR3: CASSISGTGLHQFF
DNA: TGTGCCAGTAGTATATCAGGGACAGGGTTGCACCAGTTCTTC

V: TRBV21-1
J: TRBJ2-7
size: .
D: .
CDR3: CASSKPSSGGRYEQYF
DNA: TGTGCCAGCAGCAAACCCAGTTCGGGGGGGAGGTACGAGCAGTACTTC

V: TRBV6-5
J: TRBJ2-7
size: few
D: TRBD1
CDR3: CASSPQGDASYEQYF
DNA: TGTGCCAGCAGTCCACAGGGGGATGCCTCCTACGAGCAGTACTTC

V: TRBV4-2
J: TRBJ2-1
size: .
D: .
CDR3: CASSLPYLGHEQFF
DNA: TGTGCCAGCAGCCTACCTTACCTAGGTCATGAGCAGTTCTTC

V: TRBV7-3
J: TRBJ2-3
size: once
D: TRBD1
CDR3: CASSLSKTGVTQYF
DNA: TGTGCCAGCAGCTTAAGTAAGACAGGGGTCACGCAGTATTTT

V: TRBV20-1
J: TRBJ2-7
size: .
D: .
CDR3: CSASDDPREQYF
DNA: TGCAGTGCTAGTGACGACCCGAGGGAGCAGTACTTC

V: TRBV27
J: TRBJ1-2
size: .
D: TRBD1
CDR3: CASSLTGRGFYGYTF
DNA: TGTGCCAGCAGTTTAACGGGCAGGGGGTTCTATGGCTACACCTTC

V: TRBV9
J: TRBJ1-6
size: .
D: TRBD1
CDR3: CASSVKGGVYSPLHF
DNA: TGTGCCAGCAGCGTAAAAGGGGGCGTCTATTCACCCCTCCACTTT

V: TRBV2
J: TRBJ1-2
size: .
D: .
CDR3: CASSVDSRYGYTF
DNA: TGTGCCAGCAGTGTGGACAGTAGGTATGGCTACACCTTC

V: TRBV2
J: TRBJ2-7
size: once
D: .
CDR3: CASSFDSLGEQYF
DNA: TGTGCCAGCAGTTTTGACTCCCTCGGCGAGCAGTACTTC

V: TRBV6-1
J: TRBJ1-5
size: .
D: .
CDR3: CASSGQGKRANQPQHF
DNA: TGTGCCAGCAGTGGGCAGGGGAAAAGGGCTAATCAGCCCCAGCATTTT

V: TRBV7-2
J: TRBJ2-7
size: .
D: .
CDR3: CASSLGHRSYEQYF
DNA: TGTGCCAGCAGCTTAGGCCACAGATCCTACGAGCAGTACTTC

V: TRBV7-9
J: TRBJ2-3
size: .
D: .
CDR3: CASSFETVTLTDTQYF
DNA: TGTGCCAGCAGCTTCGAGACAGTAACCCTCACAGATACGCAGTATTTT

V: TRBV19
J: TRBJ2-7
size: .
D: TRBD2
CDR3: CASSVLAGAYEQYF
DNA: TGTGCCAGTAGTGTACTAGCGGGAGCCTACGAGCAGTACTTC

V: TRBV19
J: TRBJ1-3
size: .
D: .
CDR3: CASSILESGNTIYF
DNA: TGTGCCAGTAGTATTTTAGAATCTGGAAACACCATATATTTT

V: TRBV6-1
J: TRBJ1-5
size: .
D: TRBD1
CDR3: CASSEGRDRQAINQPQHF
DNA: TGTGCCAGCAGTGAAGGTCGGGACAGACAAGCTATCAATCAGCCCCAGCATTTT

V: TRBV19
J: TRBJ2-6
size: .
D: TRBD1
CDR3: CASSIQGAGQSGANVLTF
DNA: TGTGCCAGTAGTATACAGGGGGCGGGCCAATCTGGGGCCAACGTCCTGACTTTC

V: TRBV5-4
J: TRBJ2-3
size: .
D: .
CDR3: CASTRGGTTDTQYF
DNA: TGTGCCAGCACCCGTGGAGGCACCACAGATACGCAGTATTTT

V: TRBV11-1
J: TRBJ2-7
size: .
D: TRBD1
CDR3: CASSPDRVALLHEQYF
DNA: TGTGCCAGCAGTCCTGACAGGGTGGCCTTACTCCACGAGCAGTACTTC

V: TRBV4-3
J: TRBJ2-7
size: .
D: TRBD1
CDR3: CASSPRQGAYEQYF
DNA: TGCGCCAGCAGCCCCCGACAGGGGGCATACGAGCAGTACTTC

V: TRBV27
J: TRBJ1-2
size: .
D: TRBD1
CDR3: CASYSPHGQGPGGYTF
DNA: TGTGCCAGCTATTCACCGCATGGACAGGGGCCTGGTGGCTACACCTTC

V: TRBV6-2/TRBV6-3
J: TRBJ1-2
size: .
D: TRBD1
CDR3: CASSPDRDYGYTF
DNA: TGTGCCAGCAGCCCTGACAGGGACTATGGCTACACCTTC

V: TRBV6-5
J: TRBJ2-7
size: .
D: .
CDR3: CASSYSTVYEQYF
DNA: TGTGCCAGCAGTTACTCTACAGTCTACGAGCAGTACTTC

V: TRBV19
J: TRBJ1-1
size: .
D: .
CDR3: CASTPPRGHLGTEAFF
DNA: TGTGCCAGTACCCCCCCGAGGGGACACCTCGGAACGGAAGCTTTCTTT

V: TRBV3-1/TRBV3-2
J: TRBJ1-1
size: .
D: .
CDR3: CASSQDRARNTEAFF
DNA: TGTGCCAGCAGCCAAGATCGCGCAAGGAACACTGAAGCTTTCTTT

V: TRBV19
J: TRBJ2-3
size: .
D: TRBD2
CDR3: CASSVLTSGRAPDTQYF
DNA: TGTGCCAGTAGTGTCTTGACTAGCGGGAGGGCCCCAGATACGCAGTATTTT

V: TRBV5-6
J: TRBJ1-5
size: .
D: TRBD1
CDR3: CASSRNRGQGNQPQHF
DNA: TGTGCCAGCAGTCGCAACAGGGGGCAAGGCAATCAGCCCCAGCATTTT

V: TRBV7-9
J: TRBJ2-7
size: .
D: TRBD2
CDR3: CASSSLAGAYEQYF
DNA: TGTGCCAGCAGCTCCCTAGCGGGGGCCTACGAGCAGTACTTC

V: TRBV5-6
J: TRBJ1-6
size: .
D: TRBD1
CDR3: CASSLPGQALATLHF
DNA: TGTGCCAGCAGCCTCCCGGGACAGGCTTTAGCGACCCTCCACTTT

V: TRBV20-1
J: TRBJ2-5
size: .
D: TRBD2
CDR3: CSASETSGSLETQYF
DNA: TGCAGTGCTAGTGAGACTAGCGGGAGTTTAGAGACCCAGTACTTC

V: TRBV3-1/TRBV3-2
J: TRBJ1-4
size: .
D: TRBD1
CDR3: CASSPTGVYDEKLFF
DNA: TGTGCCAGCAGCCCGACAGGGGTGTACGATGAAAAACTGTTTTTT

V: TRBV4-1
J: TRBJ2-5
size: .
D: TRBD2
CDR3: CASSQPIAGGQETQYF
DNA: TGCGCCAGCAGCCAACCGATAGCGGGAGGGCAAGAGACCCAGTACTTC

V: TRBV7-2
J: TRBJ2-1
size: .
D: TRBD2
CDR3: CASSLAGGPNEQFF
DNA: TGTGCCAGCAGCCTAGCGGGGGGGCCCAATGAGCAGTTCTTC

V: TRBV5-1
J: TRBJ2-7
size: .
D: .
CDR3: CASSSSGVGARNEQYF
DNA: TGCGCCAGCAGCTCTTCAGGGGTCGGGGCAAGAAACGAGCAGTACTTC

V: TRBV7-9
J: TRBJ2-1
size: .
D: .
CDR3: CASSLYGGSIAKGRNEQFF
DNA: TGTGCCAGCAGCTTATATGGGGGCTCCATTGCCAAGGGTCGGAATGAGCAGTTCTTC